This T cell receptor (beta chain) was recovered during a study of blood T cell repertoires in COVID-19. Germline assignment: CDR1 KGHSH and CDR2 LQKENI. V lost 0 bases, J lost 9 bases, and 4 bases stayed unmatched. The CDR3 runs 16 residues. Methods used by the authors: Reference gene primer amplification gave nucleated cell count estimates. Using immunoSEQ multiplex PCR, the repertoire was profiled, and TCRdb retains in-frame clones only, with some absent. For V, J and clone size, that table is used; D and trimming come from the DNA. The sample gives 210,000 or so clones, 80% to 90% of which show up once; more than 9% is in the top ten.

The source of this sequence is a woman older than 75 with acute or convalescent COVID-19. Sequenced sample: peripheral blood. V usage is TRBV18 and J usage is TRBJ1-6, with 11 bases lining up with TRBD1. The CDR3 reads CASSPPGQGASSPLHF. The CDR3 DNA reads TGTGCCAGCTCACCACCAGGACAGGGGGCCAGTTCACCCCTCCACTTT.